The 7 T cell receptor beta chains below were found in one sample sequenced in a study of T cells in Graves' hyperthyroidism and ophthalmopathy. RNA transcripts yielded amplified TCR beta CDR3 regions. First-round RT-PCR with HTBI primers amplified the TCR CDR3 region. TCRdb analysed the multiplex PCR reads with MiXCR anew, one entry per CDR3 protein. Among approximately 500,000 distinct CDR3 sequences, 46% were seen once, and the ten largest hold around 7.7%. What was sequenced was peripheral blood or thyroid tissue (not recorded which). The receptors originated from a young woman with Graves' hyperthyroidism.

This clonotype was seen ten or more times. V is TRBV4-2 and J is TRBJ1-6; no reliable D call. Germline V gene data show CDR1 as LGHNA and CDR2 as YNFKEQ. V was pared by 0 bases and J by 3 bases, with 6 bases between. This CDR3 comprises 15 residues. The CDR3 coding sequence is TGTGCCAGCAGCCAAGAGCCGCGCTATAATTCACCCCTCCACTTT. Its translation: CASSQEPRYNSPLHF.

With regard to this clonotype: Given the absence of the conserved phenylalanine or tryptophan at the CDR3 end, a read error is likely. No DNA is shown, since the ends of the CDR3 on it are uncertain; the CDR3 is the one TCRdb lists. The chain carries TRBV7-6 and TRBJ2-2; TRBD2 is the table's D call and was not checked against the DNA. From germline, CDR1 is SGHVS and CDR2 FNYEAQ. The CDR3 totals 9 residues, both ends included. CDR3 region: CASSLTSGS.

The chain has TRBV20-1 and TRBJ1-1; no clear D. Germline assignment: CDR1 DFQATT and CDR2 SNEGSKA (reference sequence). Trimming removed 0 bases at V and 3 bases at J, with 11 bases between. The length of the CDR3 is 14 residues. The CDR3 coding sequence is TGCAGTGCTAGAGATTCGTACATGGACACTGAAGCTTTCTTT. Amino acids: CSARDSYMDTEAFF.

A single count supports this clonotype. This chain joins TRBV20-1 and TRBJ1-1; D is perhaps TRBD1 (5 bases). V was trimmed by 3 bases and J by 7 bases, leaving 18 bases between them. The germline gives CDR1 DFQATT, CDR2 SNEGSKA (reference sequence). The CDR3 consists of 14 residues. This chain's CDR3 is CSASGSPSDNEAFF. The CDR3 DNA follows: TGCAGTGCTAGCGGGAGTCCCTCGGACAATGAAGCTTTCTTT.

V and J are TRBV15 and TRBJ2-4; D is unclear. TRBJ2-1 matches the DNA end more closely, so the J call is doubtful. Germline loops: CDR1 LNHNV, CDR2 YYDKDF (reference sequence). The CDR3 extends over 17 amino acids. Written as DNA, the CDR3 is TGTGCCACCAGCAGAGGCGCTAACGTATTAGCCAAAAACATTCAGTTCTTC. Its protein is CATSRGANVLAKNIQFF.

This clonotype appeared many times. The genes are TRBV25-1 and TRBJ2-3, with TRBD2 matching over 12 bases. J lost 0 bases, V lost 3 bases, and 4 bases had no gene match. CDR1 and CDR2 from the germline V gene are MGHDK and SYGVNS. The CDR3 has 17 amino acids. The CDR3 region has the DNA TGTGCCAGCAGTGATCTGACTAGCGGGAGCAGCACAGATACGCAGTATTTT. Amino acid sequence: CASSDLTSGSSTDTQYF.

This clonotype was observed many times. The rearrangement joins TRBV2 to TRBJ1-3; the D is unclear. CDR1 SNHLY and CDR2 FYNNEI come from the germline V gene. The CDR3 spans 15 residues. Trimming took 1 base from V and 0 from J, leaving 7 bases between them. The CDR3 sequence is CASSEGWLSGNTIYF. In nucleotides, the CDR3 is TGTGCCAGCAGTGAAGGGTGGCTCTCTGGAAACACCATATATTTT.